The subject of this entry is one T cell receptor beta chain. Given a much more abundant clone one base away, this may be a read error. The data belong to a study of blood T cells in healthy people across ages. The CDR3 loop spans 14 amino acids. Per the germline V gene, CDR1 is SNHLY and CDR2 is FYNNEI. Trimming pared 6 bases from V and 8 bases from J, leaving 17 bases between. Primers used in a second PCR of roughly 6 to 12 cycles were a sample-barcoded 5' primer and a J-beta primer mix. Every sample produced at least 2.5 million CDR3-containing paired-end reads. TCRdb called the 5' RACE reads again in MiXCR, with one record for every CDR3 protein. In the table there are just under 900,000 distinct CDR3 sequences, under 35% of which are singletons.

V gene TRBV2 combines with J gene TRBJ2-1, with TRBD2 as a possible D gene (5 bases). Sequencing used blood. This sequence originates from a woman over 75 in good health. DNA of the CDR3: TGTGCCAGCAGGAGGGCGCATGGGTACGATGAGCAGTTCTTC. Amino acids: CASRRAHGYDEQFF. The variable domain in full, completed from reference TRBV2 and TRBJ2-1, reads EPEVTQTPSHQVTQMGQEVILRCVPISNHLYFYWYRQILGQKVEFLVSFYNNEISEKSEIFDDQFSVERPDGSNFTLKIRSTKLEDSAMYFCASRRAHGYDEQFFGPGTRLTVL.